Following are 11 T cell receptor beta chains from one sample sequenced in a study of cytomegalovirus exposure and HLA in healthy donors. PCR used 60 Vbeta primers and 13 Jbeta primers. The method was immunoSEQ multiplex PCR; TCRdb's version includes in-frame clones alone and lacks a portion of them. The table records some 170,000 clones, roughly three quarters of them present only once. The sequencing sample was made of PBMCs. These receptors were taken from a male donor in good health and CMV-seronegative.

The chain couples TRBV7-2 to TRBJ2-3; possibly TRBD2 for D (6 bases). This CDR3 spans 13 amino acids. CDR1 and CDR2 from the germline V gene are SGHTA and FQGNSA. V was trimmed by 5 bases and J by 4 bases, leaving 10 bases between them. CDR3 coding DNA: TGTGCCAGCAGCCTAGGGACTGCAGATACGCAGTATTTT. Its protein product is CASSLGTADTQYF. Filled out from reference TRBV7-2 and TRBJ2-3, the complete variable domain reads GAGVSQSPSNKVTEKGKDVELRCDPISGHTALYWYRQSLGQGLEFLIYFQGNSAPDKSGLPSDRFSAERTGGSVSTLTIQRTQQEDSAVYLCASSLGTADTQYFGPGTRLTVL.

The chain has TRBV30 and TRBJ1-5; D remains unclear. Germline V gene sequence: CDR1 GTSNPN, CDR2 SVGIG (reference sequence). V lost 0 bases to trimming and J lost 2 bases, with 8 bases between them. The CDR3 contains 14 residues. Here the CDR3 reads CAWSVRVGNQPQHF. In nucleotides, the CDR3 is TGTGCCTGGAGTGTACGGGTCGGCAATCAGCCCCAGCATTTT. Full variable domain (remainder filled in from reference TRBV30 and TRBJ1-5): SQTIHQWPATLVQPVGSPLSLECTVEGTSNPNLYWYRQAAGRGLQLLFYSVGIGQISSEVPQNLSASRPQDRQFILSSKKLLLSDSGFYLCAWSVRVGNQPQHFGDGTRLSIL.

The rearrangement joins TRBV5-1 to TRBJ2-7; 7 bases are a match to TRBD1. The trim removed 7 bases at V and 2 bases at J, leaving 6 bases unmatched. The CDR3 contains 13 residues. CDR1 is SGHRS, CDR2 YFSETQ, per germline. In DNA, the CDR3 is TGCGCCAGCCGACAGGGAGTGGCCTACGAGCAGTACTTC. Translation: CASRQGVAYEQYF.

This chain uses TRBV6-5 with TRBJ2-7; D gene ambiguous. Germline V CDR1 and CDR2: MNHEY, SVGAGI. Trimming left V 6 bases short and J 0 bases short, with 6 bases between. The length of the CDR3 is 12 residues. CDR3: CASRRTSYEQYF. The CDR3 DNA reads as TGTGCCAGCAGGCGAACCTCCTACGAGCAGTACTTC.

This chain links TRBV11-2 with TRBJ2-7, with TRBD1 identical over 7 bases. The length of the CDR3 is 14 residues. The V gene end was trimmed by 5 bases and the J gene end by 5 bases; junction bases not matched to a gene: 9. The V gene's germline CDR1 is SGHAT and CDR2 FQNNGV. The CDR3, as DNA: TGTGCCAGCAGCAACGATAGACAGGGCCACGAGCAGTACTTC. Its translation: CASSNDRQGHEQYF.

Only a few counts were recorded for this clone. The same CDR3 is also encoded by other DNA sequences in this sample. The chain recombines TRBV6-5 with TRBJ1-5; possibly TRBD1 for D (6 bases). Trimming shortened V by 6 bases and J by 0 bases, and 9 bases separated the two germline ends. The germline gives CDR1 MNHEY, CDR2 SVGAGI. The length of the CDR3 is 14 residues. The CDR3 sequence: CASSHRVSNQPQHF. CDR3 DNA: TGTGCCAGCAGCCACAGGGTTAGCAATCAGCCCCAGCATTTT.

The rearrangement links TRBV11-2 to TRBJ2-1, with 11 bases fitting TRBD2. V shed 5 bases and J 8 bases; nucleotides not matched to a gene: 2. The germline gives CDR1 SGHAT, CDR2 FQNNGV. This CDR3 region has 13 residues. The CDR3 sequence: CASSPGLADEQFF. DNA for the CDR3: TGTGCCAGCAGCCCGGGACTAGCGGATGAGCAGTTCTTC. Full variable domain (remainder filled in from reference TRBV11-2 and TRBJ2-1): EAGVAQSPRYKIIEKRQSVAFWCNPISGHATLYWYQQILGQGPKLLIQFQNNGVVDDSQLPKDRFSAERLKGVDSTLKIQPAKLEDSAVYLCASSPGLADEQFFGPGTRLTVL.

The CDR3 DNA reads as TGTGCCAGCAGTTCGACAGACTCGAGCTCTGGAAACACCATATATTTT. Encoded protein: CASSSTDSSSGNTIYF. The V call is TRBV21-1, the J call TRBJ1-3; TRBD1 was called by the table and not checked on the DNA. TRBV21-1 is an annotated pseudogene. The CDR3 length is 16 residues.

The rearrangement links TRBV9 to TRBJ2-7; D is perhaps TRBD2 (6 bases). V shed 3 bases and J shed 0 bases, with 13 bases lying between them. Germline-derived CDR1 and CDR2 are SGDLS and YYNGEE. The CDR3 consists of 15 residues. The CDR3 loop is CASSAGTLPSYEQYF. The CDR3 DNA reads TGTGCCAGCAGCGCAGGGACTTTACCCTCCTACGAGCAGTACTTC.

In this sample, this clone turned up a few times. The chain combines TRBV30 with TRBJ2-1, with 7 nucleotides matching TRBD2. In germline, CDR1 is GTSNPN, CDR2 SVGIG (reference sequence). The CDR3 has 11 residues. V was clipped by 0 bases and J by 13 bases; unmatched bases: 3. The DNA for the CDR3 is TGTGCCTGGAGTGTAGCGGGGCAACAGTTCTTC. Encoded protein: CAWSVAGQQFF.

This sequence joins TRBV2 and TRBJ1-1; D is unclear. V shed 4 bases and J shed 1 base, with 7 bases lying between them. There are 13 residues in the CDR3. Germline V gene sequence: CDR1 SNHLY, CDR2 FYNNEI. The CDR3 is CASSGHQNTEAFF. In DNA form, the CDR3 reads TGTGCCAGCAGTGGACATCAGAACACTGAAGCTTTCTTT.